Below, 25 T cell receptor beta chains from the same sample are listed, as sequenced in a study of identical twins. TCRdb passed the 5' RACE reads through MiXCR, listing each CDR3 protein once. Of 700,000 or so distinct CDR3 sequences listed, about 9.4% are singletons. This same sample was also taken into another study, of yellow fever vaccine responses in identical twins.

The sample comprised PBMCs. The receptors shown here come from a woman under 30 in good health.

CDR3 amino acids: CASSRGHPAGTDTQYF. The CDR3, as DNA: TGTGCCAGCAGTAGGGGACATCCGGCGGGCACAGATACGCAGTATTTT. The chain has TRBV27 and TRBJ2-3, with a weak D call TRBD1 (6 bases). This CDR3 spans 16 amino acids. V was clipped by 5 bases and J by 1 base, with 16 bases between them. The germline gives CDR1 MNHEY, CDR2 SMNVEV (reference sequence).

A few counts support this clonotype. The gene calls are TRBV7-9 and TRBJ2-1; D is ambiguous. The germline CDR1 and CDR2 sequences are SEHNR and FQNEAQ (reference sequence). This CDR3 has 15 residues. V dropped 3 bases and J dropped 0 bases, with 9 bases sitting between them. The CDR3 region has the DNA TGTGCCAGCAGCTTCAGTTGGAGCTCCTACAATGAGCAGTTCTTC. It is translated as CASSFSWSSYNEQFF.

V usage is TRBV20-1 and J usage is TRBJ1-1; D unresolved. CDR3 length equals 12 residues. The germline gives CDR1 DFQATT, CDR2 SNEGSKA (reference sequence). V was clipped by 3 bases and J by 1 base, with 6 bases between them. The CDR3 is CSASQANTEAFF. The DNA for the CDR3 is TGCAGTGCTAGCCAGGCGAACACTGAAGCTTTCTTT.

This clonotype was counted at least ten times. The V and J genes are TRBV11-2 and TRBJ2-1, with TRBD1 as a possible D gene (5 bases). CDR3 length: 15 residues. The germline V gene has CDR1 SGHAT and CDR2 FQNNGV. Trimming stripped 1 base from V and 2 bases from J, with 9 bases between. In DNA, the CDR3 is TGTGCCAGCAGCTTAGGTTCAGGGCCCTACAATGAGCAGTTCTTC. It yields the protein CASSLGSGPYNEQFF.

CDR3 loop: CASSDINNEQFF. DNA for the CDR3: TGTGCCAGCAGCGACATCAACAATGAGCAGTTCTTC. The chain uses TRBV9 and TRBJ2-1; no clear D gene. This CDR3 has 12 residues. Deletions cut 3 bases from V and 5 bases from J, with 6 bases between. The V gene's germline CDR1 is SGDLS and CDR2 YYNGEE.

The chain recombines TRBV12-3 or TRBV12-4 with TRBJ2-4, with 9 bases that match TRBD2. Trimming at V came to 5 bases and at J to 0 bases, leaving 11 bases not matched to a gene. The CDR3 runs 18 residues. CDR3 DNA: TGTGCCAGCAGTCCCATGGCGGGGGGGGGTTTAGCCAAAAACATTCAGTACTTC. Its protein product is CASSPMAGGGLAKNIQYF.

This chain joins TRBV6-5 and TRBJ2-2; the D is unclear. This CDR3 is 16 amino acids long. The V gene's germline CDR1 is MNHEY and CDR2 SVGAGI. With 3 bases removed from V and 1 base from J, the gap between germline ends came to 12 bases. CDR3 protein: CASSYDNPENTGELFF. The CDR3, as DNA: TGTGCCAGCAGTTATGACAACCCGGAGAACACCGGGGAGCTGTTTTTT.

This clonotype came up many times. The genes are TRBV5-1 and TRBJ2-4; unclear D gene. The CDR3 is made up of 20 amino acids. CDR1 SGHRS and CDR2 YFSETQ come from the germline V gene. Between the trimmed V and J ends, which lost 1 base and 0 bases, there was a span of 23 bases. The CDR3 DNA is TGCGCCAGCAGCTTGATTCCCACGGGCACAACGGCACTAGCCAAAAACATTCAGTACTTC. Amino acids: CASSLIPTGTTALAKNIQYF. The variable domain in full, with the rest retrieved from reference TRBV5-1 and TRBJ2-4, is KAGVTQTPRYLIKTRGQQVTLSCSPISGHRSVSWYQQTPGQGLQFLFEYFSETQRNKGNFPGRFSGRQFSNSRSEMNVSTLELGDSALYLCASSLIPTGTTALAKNIQYFGAGTRLSVL.

In this sample, this clonotype turned up a few times. J is TRBJ2-7 and V is TRBV6-1; the D is unclear. Germline V gives CDR1 MNHNS, CDR2 SASEGT. This CDR3 comprises 14 residues. With 2 bases removed from V and 1 base from J, the gap between germline ends came to 9 bases. CDR3 protein: CASSERSISYEQYF. The CDR3 DNA sequence: TGTGCCAGCAGTGAACGCAGCATTTCCTACGAGCAGTACTTC.

This clonotype was observed a few times. The V and J genes are TRBV10-3 and TRBJ2-1, with D tentatively TRBD1 (6 bases). Germline CDR1 reads ENHRY; CDR2 reads SYGVKD. This CDR3 is 16 amino acids long. Trimming pared 6 bases from V and 0 bases from J, leaving 15 bases between. CDR3 coding DNA: TGTGCCATCAGCGAAGGACAGCCGAGCTCCTACAATGAGCAGTTCTTC. Residues: CAISEGQPSSYNEQFF.

The CDR3 here is CASSPSGDNEQFF. CDR3 bases: TGTGCCAGCAGTCCCTCAGGGGACAATGAGCAGTTCTTC. The rearrangement links TRBV6-1 to TRBJ2-1; perhaps TRBD1 as D (6 bases). The germline CDR1 and CDR2 sequences are MNHNS and SASEGT. This CDR3 is built from 13 residues. V was pared by 5 bases and J by 5 bases, with 10 bases between.

The rearrangement links TRBV29-1 to TRBJ2-1; maybe TRBD2 (7 bases). Trimming removed 3 bases from V and 7 bases from J, with 19 bases in between. This CDR3 contains 15 residues. The germline gives CDR1 SQVTM, CDR2 ANQGSEA. The CDR3 sequence is CSVDSSGGGANEQFF. DNA for the CDR3: TGCAGCGTTGATTCTTCGGGTGGGGGGGCGAATGAGCAGTTCTTC.

This clonotype was seen a few times. The chain links TRBV5-1 to TRBJ2-2; TRBD1 aligns across 7 bases. The V gene's germline CDR1 is SGHRS and CDR2 YFSETQ. The CDR3 is made up of 18 amino acids. V lost 1 base, J lost 2 bases, and 11 bases stayed unmatched. CDR3 region: CASSLLMTGTANTGELFF. CDR3 bases: TGCGCCAGCAGCTTGTTGATGACCGGGACAGCAAACACCGGGGAGCTGTTTTTT.

This clonotype was seen more than once but under ten times. This chain uses TRBV6-5 with TRBJ2-3, with TRBD2 matching over 10 bases. V lost 4 bases to trimming and J lost 0 bases; unmatched junction nucleotides: 4. CDR3 length: 16 residues. Germline assignment: CDR1 MNHEY and CDR2 SVGAGI. Written as DNA, the CDR3 is TGTGCCAGCAGTTCCTGGACTAGCGGCAGCACAGATACGCAGTATTTT. Translated: CASSSWTSGSTDTQYF.

The chain has TRBV6-6 and TRBJ1-1, with D tentatively TRBD1 (5 bases). CDR3 size: 13 residues. Trimming pared 5 bases from V and 1 base from J, leaving 8 bases between. Germline CDR1 reads MNHNY; CDR2 reads SVGAGI (reference sequence). CDR3 sequence reads: CASSDRQNTEAFF. CDR3 nucleotide sequence: TGTGCCAGCAGTGACAGACAGAACACTGAAGCTTTCTTT.

This clonotype showed up just a few times. The CDR3 spells CASRRFHEGAYEQYF. The CDR3, as DNA: TGTGCCAGCAGACGGTTTCATGAGGGCGCGTACGAGCAGTACTTC. This chain connects TRBV6-1 to TRBJ2-7; D possibly corresponds to TRBD2 (5 bases). Trimming shortened V by 6 bases and J by 4 bases, and 19 bases separated the two germline ends. Germline values: CDR1 MNHNS, CDR2 SASEGT. The CDR3 contains 15 residues.

J is TRBJ2-5 and V is TRBV12-3 or TRBV12-4; D call uncertain. Trimming left V 2 bases short and J 5 bases short, with 18 bases between. The CDR3 extends over 16 amino acids. This chain's CDR3 is CASSLSSSVDWETQYF. CDR3 nucleotide sequence: TGTGCCAGCAGTTTAAGTTCGAGCGTAGACTGGGAGACCCAGTACTTC.

This clonotype was counted a few times. The chain combines TRBV28 with TRBJ2-7, with TRBD1 matching over 10 bases. Germline CDR1 is MDHEN and CDR2 is SYDVKM. This CDR3 has 15 residues. V was clipped by 3 bases and J by 2 bases; unmatched bases: 4. CDR3 in DNA: TGTGCCAGCAGTTTCGGGGACAGGGGTACCTACGAGCAGTACTTC. Translation: CASSFGDRGTYEQYF.

The CDR3 nucleotides are TGTGCCAGCAGCCAGACAGGGGGCAGGGGGACTGAAGCTTTCTTT. Amino acid sequence: CASSQTGGRGTEAFF. The chain combines TRBV7-8 with TRBJ1-1; 10 bases align to TRBD1. V shed 5 bases and J 5 bases; nucleotides not matched to a gene: 8. This CDR3 has 15 residues. Germline values: CDR1 SGHVS, CDR2 FQNEAQ.

This clonotype was counted only a few times. The chain has TRBV20-1 and TRBJ2-1, with 8 positions matching TRBD2. Per the germline V gene, CDR1 is DFQATT and CDR2 is SNEGSKA (reference sequence). The CDR3 runs 19 residues. Trimming removed 6 bases from V and 4 bases from J; junction bases left unmatched: 23. The CDR3 DNA reads as TGCAGTGCCAGGGAGAGCGGGAGTAGGCGATATCCGTCGTACAATGAGCAGTTCTTC. This translates into CSARESGSRRYPSYNEQFF.

This clonotype was recorded at least ten times. J is TRBJ2-7 and V is TRBV5-1; 9 bases fit TRBD2. Trimming at V came to 0 bases and at J to 4 bases, leaving 5 bases not matched to a gene. This CDR3 region has 15 residues. Germline V gene lookup returns CDR1 SGHRS and CDR2 YFSETQ. The DNA for the CDR3 is TGCGCCAGCAGCTTGGAGGTAGCGGGGGTTTACGAGCAGTACTTC. Residues: CASSLEVAGVYEQYF.

This clonotype came up a few times. The rearrangement joins TRBV4-3 to TRBJ2-5, with D maybe TRBD2 (5 bases). Trimming left V 0 bases short and J 9 bases short, with 14 bases between. Germline-derived CDR1 and CDR2 are LGHNA and YSLEER. This CDR3 is 14 amino acids long. CDR3 region: CASSQDNEQLAQYF. In DNA, the CDR3 is TGCGCCAGCAGCCAAGATAACGAGCAACTAGCCCAGTACTTC.

This chain links TRBV24-1 with TRBJ2-7; 12 bases match TRBD2. Germline CDR1 and CDR2: KGHDR and SFDVKD. CDR3 size: 15 residues. Losses at the gene ends were 5 bases for V and 3 bases for J; bases not matched to a gene: 4. Here the CDR3 DNA reads TGTGCCACCAGTGGCTGGACTAGCGGGAACTACGAGCAGTACTTC. It codes for CATSGWTSGNYEQYF.

This clonotype was recorded a few times. The rearrangement links TRBV6-2 or TRBV6-3 to TRBJ2-1; tentatively, D is TRBD1 (7 bases). Deletions cut 7 bases from V and 7 bases from J, with 17 bases between. The CDR3 runs to 14 residues. Looked up from germline, CDR1 is MNHEY and CDR2 is SVGEGT. CDR3 sequence reads: CASTEDRAGNEQFF. DNA of the CDR3: TGTGCCAGCACCGAAGACAGGGCGGGGAATGAGCAGTTCTTC.

This clonotype was recorded many times. The chain joins TRBV20-1 to TRBJ2-5, with TRBD2 identical over 15 bases. This CDR3 spans 14 amino acids. Germline V CDR1 and CDR2: DFQATT, SNEGSKA (reference sequence). The V gene end was trimmed by 3 bases and the J gene end by 8 bases; junction bases not matched to a gene: 4. CDR3 coding DNA: TGCAGTGCTAGGGGGGGACTAGCGGGAGGAACCCAGTACTTC. It encodes CSARGGLAGGTQYF.